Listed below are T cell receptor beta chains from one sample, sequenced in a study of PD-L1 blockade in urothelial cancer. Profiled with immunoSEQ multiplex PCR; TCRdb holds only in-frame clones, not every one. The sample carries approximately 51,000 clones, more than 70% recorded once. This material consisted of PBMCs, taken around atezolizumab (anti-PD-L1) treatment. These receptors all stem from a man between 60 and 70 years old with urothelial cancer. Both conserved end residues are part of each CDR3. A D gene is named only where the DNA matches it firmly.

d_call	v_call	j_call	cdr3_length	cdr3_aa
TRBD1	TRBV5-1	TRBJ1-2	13	CASSPGQGMRYTF
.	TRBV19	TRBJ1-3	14	CASAGFLSGNTIYF
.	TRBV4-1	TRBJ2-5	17	CASSQWSGQTGIETQYF
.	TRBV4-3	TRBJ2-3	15	CASSPGTFRTDTQYF
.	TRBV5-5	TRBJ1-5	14	CASSLRSENQPQHF
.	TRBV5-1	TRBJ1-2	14	CASSSEGSSYGYTF
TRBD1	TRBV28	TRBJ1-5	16	CASSTRGTGDNQPQHF
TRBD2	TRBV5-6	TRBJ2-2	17	CASSLLAGGPDTGELFF
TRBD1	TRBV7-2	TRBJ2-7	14	CASSYRQGTGEQYF
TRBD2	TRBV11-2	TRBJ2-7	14	CASSLSGRDHEQYF
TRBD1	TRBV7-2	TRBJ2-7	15	CASSLGITGESEQYF
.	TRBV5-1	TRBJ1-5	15	CASSLGGPGNQPQHF
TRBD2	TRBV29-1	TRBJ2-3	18	CSVEDVFGRGGVTDTQYF
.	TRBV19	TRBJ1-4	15	CASSITGLENEKLFF
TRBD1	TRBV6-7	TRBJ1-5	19	CASSYRGTGGLYSNQPQHF
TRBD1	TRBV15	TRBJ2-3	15	CATSEGTGDTDTQYF
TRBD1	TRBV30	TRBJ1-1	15	CAWRAKDRGNTEAFF
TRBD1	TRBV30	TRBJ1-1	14	CAWSVYRGRAEAFF
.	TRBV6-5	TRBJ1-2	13	CASSEYRAYGYTF
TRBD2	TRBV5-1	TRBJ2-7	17	CASSWLSGGHPVREQYF
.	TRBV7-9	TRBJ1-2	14	CASSPLGRGYGYTF
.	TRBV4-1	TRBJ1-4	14	CASSQDQINEKLFF
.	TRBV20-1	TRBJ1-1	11	CSAIGLGEAFF
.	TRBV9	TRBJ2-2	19	CASSVTHPAAIKNTGELFF
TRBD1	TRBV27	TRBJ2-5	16	CASSKLPGQGHGTQYF
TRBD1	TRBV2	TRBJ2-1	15	CASSETRTGANEQFF